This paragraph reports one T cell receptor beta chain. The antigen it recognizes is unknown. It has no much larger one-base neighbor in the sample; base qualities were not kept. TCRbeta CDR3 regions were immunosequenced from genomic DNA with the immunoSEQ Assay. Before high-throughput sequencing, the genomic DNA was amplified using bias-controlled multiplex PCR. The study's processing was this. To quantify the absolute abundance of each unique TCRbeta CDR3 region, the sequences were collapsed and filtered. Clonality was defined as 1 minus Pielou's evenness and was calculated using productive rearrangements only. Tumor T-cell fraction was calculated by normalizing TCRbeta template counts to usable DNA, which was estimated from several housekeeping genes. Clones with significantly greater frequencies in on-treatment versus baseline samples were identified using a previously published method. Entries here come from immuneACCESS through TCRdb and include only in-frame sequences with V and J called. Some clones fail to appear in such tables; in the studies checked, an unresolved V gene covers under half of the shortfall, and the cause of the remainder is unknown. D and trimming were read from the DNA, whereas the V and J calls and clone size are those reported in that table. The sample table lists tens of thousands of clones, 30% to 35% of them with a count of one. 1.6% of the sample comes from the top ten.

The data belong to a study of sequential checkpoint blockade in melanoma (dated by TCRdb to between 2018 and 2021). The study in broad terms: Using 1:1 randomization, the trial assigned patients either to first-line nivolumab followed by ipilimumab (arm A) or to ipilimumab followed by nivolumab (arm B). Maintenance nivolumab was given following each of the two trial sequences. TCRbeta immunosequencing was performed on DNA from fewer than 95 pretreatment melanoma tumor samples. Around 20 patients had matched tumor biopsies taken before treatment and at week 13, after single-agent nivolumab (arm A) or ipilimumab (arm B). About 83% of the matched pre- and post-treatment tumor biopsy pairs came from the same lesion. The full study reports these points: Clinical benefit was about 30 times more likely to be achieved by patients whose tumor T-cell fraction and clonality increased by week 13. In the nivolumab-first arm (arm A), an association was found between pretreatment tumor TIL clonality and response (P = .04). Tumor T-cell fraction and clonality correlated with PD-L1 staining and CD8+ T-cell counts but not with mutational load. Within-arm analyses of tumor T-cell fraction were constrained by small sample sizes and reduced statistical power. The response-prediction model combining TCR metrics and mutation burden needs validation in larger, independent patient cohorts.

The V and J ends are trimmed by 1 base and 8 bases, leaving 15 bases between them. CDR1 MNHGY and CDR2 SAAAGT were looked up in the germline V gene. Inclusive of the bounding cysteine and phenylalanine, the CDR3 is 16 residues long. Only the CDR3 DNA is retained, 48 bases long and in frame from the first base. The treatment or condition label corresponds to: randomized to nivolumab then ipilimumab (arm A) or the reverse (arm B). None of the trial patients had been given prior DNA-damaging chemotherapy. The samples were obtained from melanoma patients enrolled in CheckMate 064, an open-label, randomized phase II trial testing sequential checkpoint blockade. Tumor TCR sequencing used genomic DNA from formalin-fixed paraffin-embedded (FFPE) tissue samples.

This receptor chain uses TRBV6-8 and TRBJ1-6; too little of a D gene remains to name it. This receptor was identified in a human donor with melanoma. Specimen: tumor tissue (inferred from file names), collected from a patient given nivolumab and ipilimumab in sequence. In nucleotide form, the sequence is TGTGCCAGCAGTTACTACCCCCAAGGTCGGGATTCACCCCTCCACTTT. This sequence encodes CASSYYPQGRDSPLHF.